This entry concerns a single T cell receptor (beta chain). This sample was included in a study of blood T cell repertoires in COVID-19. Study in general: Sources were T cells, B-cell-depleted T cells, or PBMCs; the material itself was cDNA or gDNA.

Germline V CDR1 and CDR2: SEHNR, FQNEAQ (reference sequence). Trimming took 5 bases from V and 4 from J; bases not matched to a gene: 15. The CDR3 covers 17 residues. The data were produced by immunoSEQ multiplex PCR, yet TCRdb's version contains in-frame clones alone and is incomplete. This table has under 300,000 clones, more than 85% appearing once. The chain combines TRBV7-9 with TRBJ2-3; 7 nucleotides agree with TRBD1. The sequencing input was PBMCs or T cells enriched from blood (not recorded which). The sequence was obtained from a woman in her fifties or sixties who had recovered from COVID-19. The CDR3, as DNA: TGTGCCAGCAGCCAATGGCCGGACAGGTTTGTTTCAGATACGCAGTATTTT. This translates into CASSQWPDRFVSDTQYF.